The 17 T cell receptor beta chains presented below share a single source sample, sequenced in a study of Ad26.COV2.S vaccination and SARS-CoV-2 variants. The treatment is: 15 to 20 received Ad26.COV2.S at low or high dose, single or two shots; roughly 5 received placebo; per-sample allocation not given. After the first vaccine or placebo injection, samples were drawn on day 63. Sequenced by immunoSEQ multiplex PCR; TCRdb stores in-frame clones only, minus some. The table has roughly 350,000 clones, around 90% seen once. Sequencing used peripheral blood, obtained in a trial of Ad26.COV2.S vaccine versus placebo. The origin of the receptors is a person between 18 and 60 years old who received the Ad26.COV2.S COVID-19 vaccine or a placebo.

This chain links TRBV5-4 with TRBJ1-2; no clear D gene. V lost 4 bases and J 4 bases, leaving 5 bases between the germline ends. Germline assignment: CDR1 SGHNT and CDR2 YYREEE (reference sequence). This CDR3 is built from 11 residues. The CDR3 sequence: CASSTAYGYTF. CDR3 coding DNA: TGTGCCAGCAGCACCGCCTATGGCTACACCTTC.

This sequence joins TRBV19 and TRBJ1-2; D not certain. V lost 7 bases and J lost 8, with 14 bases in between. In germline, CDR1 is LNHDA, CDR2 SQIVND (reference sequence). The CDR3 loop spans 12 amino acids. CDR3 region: CASISQVQGYTF. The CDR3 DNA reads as TGTGCCAGTATTTCCCAGGTTCAAGGCTACACCTTC.

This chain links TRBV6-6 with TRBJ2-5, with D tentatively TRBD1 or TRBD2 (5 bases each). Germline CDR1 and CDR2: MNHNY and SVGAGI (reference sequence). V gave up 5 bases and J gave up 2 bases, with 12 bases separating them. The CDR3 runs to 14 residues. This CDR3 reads CASSPPGPQETQYF. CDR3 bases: TGTGCCAGCAGTCCTCCGGGGCCTCAAGAGACCCAGTACTTC.

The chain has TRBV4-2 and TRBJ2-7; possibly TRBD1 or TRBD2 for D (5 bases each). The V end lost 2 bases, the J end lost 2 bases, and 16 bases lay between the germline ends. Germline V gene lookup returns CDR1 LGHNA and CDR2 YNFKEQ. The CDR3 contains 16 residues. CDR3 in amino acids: CASSQRGNIRTYEQYF. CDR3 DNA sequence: TGTGCCAGCAGCCAACGGGGCAACATAAGAACCTACGAGCAGTACTTC.

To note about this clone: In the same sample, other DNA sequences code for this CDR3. CDR3 region: CASSQVLAGGNEQFF. The CDR3 DNA follows: TGTGCCAGCAGCCAAGTACTAGCGGGGGGCAATGAGCAGTTCTTC. The V call is TRBV3-1 (or the pseudogene TRBV3-2), the J call TRBJ2-1; 12 bases agree with TRBD2. With V trimmed by 1 base and J by 6 bases, 1 base remained unmatched. In germline, CDR1 is LGHDT, CDR2 YNNKEL (reference sequence). This CDR3 is 15 amino acids long.

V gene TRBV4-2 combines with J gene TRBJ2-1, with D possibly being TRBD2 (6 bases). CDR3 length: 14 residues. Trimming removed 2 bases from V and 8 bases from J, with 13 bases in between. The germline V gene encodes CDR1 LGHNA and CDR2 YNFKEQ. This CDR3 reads CASSQRLVNHEQFF. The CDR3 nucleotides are TGTGCCAGCAGCCAAAGACTAGTGAACCATGAGCAGTTCTTC.

The CDR3 region is CASSYSQWGEQYF. DNA for the CDR3: TGTGCCAGCAGTTACTCGCAGTGGGGCGAGCAGTACTTC. The chain uses TRBV6-5 and TRBJ2-7; D gene unclear. Germline loops: CDR1 MNHEY, CDR2 SVGAGI. V lost 0 bases, J lost 6 bases, and 9 bases lay in between. The CDR3 is 13 amino acids.

CDR3: CASSGNSYEQYF. The DNA of the CDR3 is TGTGCCAGCAGCGGGAACTCCTACGAGCAGTACTTC. J is TRBJ2-7 and V is TRBV9; D not certain. Germline V gene lookup returns CDR1 SGDLS and CDR2 YYNGEE. Deletions cut 3 bases from V and 0 bases from J, with 4 bases between. The CDR3 contains 12 residues.

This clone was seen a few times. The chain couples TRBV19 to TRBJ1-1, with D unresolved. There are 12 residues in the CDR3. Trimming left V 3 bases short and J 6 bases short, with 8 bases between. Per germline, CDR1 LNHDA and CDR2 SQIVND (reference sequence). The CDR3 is CASSIGGAEAFF. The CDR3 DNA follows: TGTGCCAGTAGTATCGGTGGGGCTGAAGCTTTCTTT.

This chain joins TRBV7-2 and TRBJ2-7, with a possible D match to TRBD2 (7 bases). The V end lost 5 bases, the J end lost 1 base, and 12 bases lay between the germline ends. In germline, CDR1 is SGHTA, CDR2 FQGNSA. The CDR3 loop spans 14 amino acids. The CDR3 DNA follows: TGTGCCAGCAGCAAGGGGGGGTCTTCCTACGAGCAGTACTTC. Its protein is CASSKGGSSYEQYF.

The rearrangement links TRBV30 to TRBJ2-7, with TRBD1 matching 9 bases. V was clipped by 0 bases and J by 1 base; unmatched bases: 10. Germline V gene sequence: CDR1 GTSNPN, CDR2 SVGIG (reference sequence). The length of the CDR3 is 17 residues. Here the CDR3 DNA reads TGTGCCTGGAGTGTGAGAATCGGGGGACAGGGTTCCTACGAGCAGTACTTC. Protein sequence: CAWSVRIGGQGSYEQYF.

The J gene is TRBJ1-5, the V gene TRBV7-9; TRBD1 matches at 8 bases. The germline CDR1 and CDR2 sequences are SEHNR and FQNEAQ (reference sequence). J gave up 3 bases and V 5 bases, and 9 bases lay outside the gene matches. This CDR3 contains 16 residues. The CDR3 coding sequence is TGTGCCAGCAGCAAGGACAGGGCACTACCCAATCAGCCCCAGCATTTT. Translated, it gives CASSKDRALPNQPQHF.

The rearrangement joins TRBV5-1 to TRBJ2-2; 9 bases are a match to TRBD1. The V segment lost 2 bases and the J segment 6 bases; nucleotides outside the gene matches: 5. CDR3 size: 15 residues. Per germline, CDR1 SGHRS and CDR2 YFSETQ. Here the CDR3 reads CASSFGTGRAGELFF. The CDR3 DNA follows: TGCGCCAGCAGCTTTGGGACAGGGAGGGCCGGGGAGCTGTTTTTT.

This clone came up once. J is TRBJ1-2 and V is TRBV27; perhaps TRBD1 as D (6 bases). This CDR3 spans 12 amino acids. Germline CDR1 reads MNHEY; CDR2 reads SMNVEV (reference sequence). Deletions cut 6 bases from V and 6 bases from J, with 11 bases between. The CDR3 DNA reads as TGTGCCAGCAGGGGGGCTGGACATGGCTACACCTTC. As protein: CASRGAGHGYTF.

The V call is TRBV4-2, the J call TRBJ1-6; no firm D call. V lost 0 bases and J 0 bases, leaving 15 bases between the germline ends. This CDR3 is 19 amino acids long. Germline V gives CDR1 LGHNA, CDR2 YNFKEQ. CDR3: CASSQDPPGVSSYNSPLHF. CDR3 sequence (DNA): TGTGCCAGCAGCCAAGACCCGCCTGGCGTCAGCTCCTATAATTCACCCCTCCACTTT.

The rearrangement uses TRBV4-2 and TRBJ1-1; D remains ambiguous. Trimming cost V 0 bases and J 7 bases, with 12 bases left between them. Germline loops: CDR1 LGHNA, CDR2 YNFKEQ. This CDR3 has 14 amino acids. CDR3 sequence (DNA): TGTGCCAGCAGCCAAGATTGGGGTTTAGGTGAAGCTTTCTTT. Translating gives CASSQDWGLGEAFF.

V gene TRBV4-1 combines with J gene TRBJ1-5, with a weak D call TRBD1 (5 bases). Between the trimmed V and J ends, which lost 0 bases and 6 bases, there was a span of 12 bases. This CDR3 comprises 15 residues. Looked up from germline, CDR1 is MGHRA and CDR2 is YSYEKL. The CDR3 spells CASSQDKGMGQPQHF. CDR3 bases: TGCGCCAGCAGCCAAGATAAGGGGATGGGTCAGCCCCAGCATTTT.